Sequencing of this TCR beta chain was carried out in a study of shared clonotypes between healthy human individuals. General study results and limits: The study drew on few donors, limiting represented genetic and exposure-history diversity.

The table came from immunoSEQ multiplex PCR; TCRdb's copy has only in-frame clones and leaves some out. The table includes millions of clones, 85% to 95% detected once. From germline, CDR1 is ENHRY and CDR2 SYGVKD. The CDR3 has 15 residues. V gave up 5 bases and J gave up 9 bases; unmatched junction bases: 9. For this clone: Its specificity is unknown.

The chain links TRBV10-3 to TRBJ2-1; TRBD1 aligns across 11 bases. This clonotype was sampled from a man aged 18-30 years in good health. Some clones in this sample may be carry-over from other donors' samples. The sample was naive CD4+ T cells from PBMCs. Noted subset: CD45RA+ positively selected. CDR3 region: CAISIGTGGIGEQFF. Here the CDR3 DNA reads TGTGCCATCAGTATTGGGACAGGGGGTATAGGTGAGCAGTTCTTC.